These T cell receptor beta chains were read from a single sample in a study of Ad26.COV2.S vaccination and SARS-CoV-2 variants. Sequenced by immunoSEQ multiplex PCR; TCRdb stores in-frame clones only, minus some. In the table there are about 480,000 clones, about 83% of which are singletons. Source: peripheral blood, taken in a trial of Ad26.COV2.S vaccine versus placebo. All receptors come from a person aged 18-65 years who received the Ad26.COV2.S COVID-19 vaccine or a placebo. Each CDR3 is given without its conserved first and last residue. D genes are given only for firm matches.

len: 14; d_gene: NA; v_gene: TRBV10-3; CDR3aa: AISGAGAPNTGELF
len: 14; d_gene: NA; v_gene: TRBV6-1; CDR3aa: ASSEAGRTSTDTQY
len: 15; d_gene: TRBD2; v_gene: TRBV5-8; CDR3aa: ASSITGTSGRAYEQF
len: 11; d_gene: NA; v_gene: TRBV2; CDR3aa: ASSLDGDSPLH
len: 13; d_gene: TRBD2; v_gene: TRBV28; CDR3aa: ASSSTSGSMYEQY
len: 12; d_gene: TRBD2; v_gene: TRBV29-1; CDR3aa: SVGVLAGEGIQY
len: 15; d_gene: TRBD2; v_gene: TRBV11-2; CDR3aa: ASSPLNGPLLADEQY
len: 15; d_gene: TRBD1; v_gene: TRBV5-5; CDR3aa: ASSLFVDRANTGELF
len: 11; d_gene: NA; v_gene: TRBV19; CDR3aa: ASSIGLADTQY
len: 12; d_gene: TRBD2; v_gene: TRBV14; CDR3aa: ASSHMAGGYEQY
len: 13; d_gene: NA; v_gene: TRBV7-9; CDR3aa: ASSSRDGLLETQY
len: 12; d_gene: TRBD2; v_gene: TRBV6-5; CDR3aa: ASRQGLARETQY
len: 12; d_gene: NA; v_gene: TRBV3-1/TRBV3-2; CDR3aa: ASSQRTVTYEQY
len: 9; d_gene: NA; v_gene: TRBV29-1; CDR3aa: SVALGDTQY
len: 15; d_gene: NA; v_gene: TRBV7-8; CDR3aa: ASSRPSTGTITYEQY
len: 16; d_gene: TRBD2; v_gene: TRBV2; CDR3aa: ASRTRLQTSGLNNEQF
len: 13; d_gene: NA; v_gene: TRBV29-1; CDR3aa: SATTTATGIDGYT
len: 13; d_gene: NA; v_gene: TRBV19; CDR3aa: ASSIRRTDLEKLF
len: 14; d_gene: NA; v_gene: TRBV6-1; CDR3aa: ASSEEAAPYNEKLF
len: 11; d_gene: NA; v_gene: TRBV19; CDR3aa: ASSIATTDTQY
len: 12; d_gene: NA; v_gene: TRBV29-1; CDR3aa: SAAGTLRGDEQF
len: 13; d_gene: TRBD2; v_gene: TRBV5-4; CDR3aa: ASSPSGRAGETQY
len: 12; d_gene: TRBD1; v_gene: TRBV2; CDR3aa: ASRERGQADGYT
len: 12; d_gene: NA; v_gene: TRBV7-3; CDR3aa: ASSLSFRGGTQY